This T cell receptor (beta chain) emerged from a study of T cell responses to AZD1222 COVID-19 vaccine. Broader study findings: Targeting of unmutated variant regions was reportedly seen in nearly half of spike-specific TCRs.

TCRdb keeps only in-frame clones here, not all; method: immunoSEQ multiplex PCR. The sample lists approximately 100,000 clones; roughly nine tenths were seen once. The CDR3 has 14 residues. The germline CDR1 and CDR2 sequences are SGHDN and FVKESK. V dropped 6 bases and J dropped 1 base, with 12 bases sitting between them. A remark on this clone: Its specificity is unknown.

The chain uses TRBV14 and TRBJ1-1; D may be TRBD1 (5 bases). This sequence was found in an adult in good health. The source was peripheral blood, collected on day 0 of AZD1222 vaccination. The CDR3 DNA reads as TGTGCCAGCAGTCCAGGGAGGTGGAACACTGAAGCTTTCTTT. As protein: CASSPGRWNTEAFF.